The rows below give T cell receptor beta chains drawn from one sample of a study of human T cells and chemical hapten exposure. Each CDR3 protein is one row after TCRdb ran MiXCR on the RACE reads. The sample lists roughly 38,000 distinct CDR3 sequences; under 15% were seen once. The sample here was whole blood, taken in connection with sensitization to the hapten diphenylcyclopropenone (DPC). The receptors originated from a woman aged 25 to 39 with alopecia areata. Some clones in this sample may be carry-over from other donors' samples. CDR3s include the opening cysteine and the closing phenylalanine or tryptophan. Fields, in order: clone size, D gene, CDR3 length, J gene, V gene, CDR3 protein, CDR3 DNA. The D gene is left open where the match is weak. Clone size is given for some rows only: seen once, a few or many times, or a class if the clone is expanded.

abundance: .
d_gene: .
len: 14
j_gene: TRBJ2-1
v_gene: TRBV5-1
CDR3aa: CASSLGLGNNEQFF
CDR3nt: TGCGCCAGCAGCTTGGGGTTGGGAAACAATGAGCAGTTCTTC

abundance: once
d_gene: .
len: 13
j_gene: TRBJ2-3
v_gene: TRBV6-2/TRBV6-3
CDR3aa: CASSSTKSDTQYF
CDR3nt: TGTGCCAGCAGCTCGACCAAATCAGATACGCAGTATTTT

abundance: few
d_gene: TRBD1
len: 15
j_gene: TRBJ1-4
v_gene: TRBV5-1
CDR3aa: CASSRTTGEYEKLFF
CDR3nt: TGCGCCAGCAGTCGTACGACAGGGGAGTACGAAAAACTGTTTTTT

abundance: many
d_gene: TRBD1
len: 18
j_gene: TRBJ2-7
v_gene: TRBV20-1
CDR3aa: CSAIPGQGEPLGPYEQYF
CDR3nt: TGCAGTGCTATTCCGGGACAGGGGGAACCCCTCGGCCCCTACGAGCAGTACTTC

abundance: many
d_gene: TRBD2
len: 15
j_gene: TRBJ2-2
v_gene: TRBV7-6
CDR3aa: CASSPNWGGTGELFF
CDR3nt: TGTGCCAGCAGCCCCAACTGGGGAGGGACCGGGGAGCTGTTTTTT

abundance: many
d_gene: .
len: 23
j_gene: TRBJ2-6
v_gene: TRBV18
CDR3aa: CASSGSSRNSQSLLRSGANVLTF
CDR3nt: TGTGCCAGCTCAGGTTCGAGCCGCAACAGTCAATCCCTGCTACGTTCTGGGGCCAACGTCCTGACTTTC

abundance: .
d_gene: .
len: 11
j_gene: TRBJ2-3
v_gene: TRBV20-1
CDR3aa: CSAGVTDTQYF
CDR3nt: TGCAGTGCTGGGGTCACAGATACGCAGTATTTT

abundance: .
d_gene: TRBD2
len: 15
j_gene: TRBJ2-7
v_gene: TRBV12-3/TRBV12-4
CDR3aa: CASSSSGTSSYEQYF
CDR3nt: TGTGCCAGCAGCTCGTCCGGGACTAGCAGCTACGAGCAGTACTTC

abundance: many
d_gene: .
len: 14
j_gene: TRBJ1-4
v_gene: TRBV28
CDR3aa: CASSLGVLRRGLFF
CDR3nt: TGTGCCAGCAGTTTAGGGGTTCTTCGGAGAGGACTGTTTTTT

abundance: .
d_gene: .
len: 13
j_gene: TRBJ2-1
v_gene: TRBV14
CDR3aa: CASSQDGVEEQFF
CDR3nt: TGTGCCAGCAGCCAAGATGGGGTAGAGGAGCAGTTCTTC

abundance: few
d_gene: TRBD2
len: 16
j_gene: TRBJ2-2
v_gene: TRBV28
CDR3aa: CASTRAGEANTGELFF
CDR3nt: TGTGCCAGCACCAGAGCGGGAGAGGCGAACACCGGGGAGCTGTTTTTT

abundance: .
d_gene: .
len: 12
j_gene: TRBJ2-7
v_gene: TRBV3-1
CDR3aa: CASSQGPGEQYF
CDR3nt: TGTGCCAGCAGCCAAGGGCCAGGGGAGCAGTACTTC

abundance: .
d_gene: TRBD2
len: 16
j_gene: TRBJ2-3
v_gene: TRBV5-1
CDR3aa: CASSLQASGSSDTQYF
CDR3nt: TGCGCCAGCAGCTTGCAGGCTAGCGGGAGTTCAGATACGCAGTATTTT

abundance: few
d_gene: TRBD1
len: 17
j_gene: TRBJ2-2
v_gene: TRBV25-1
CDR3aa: CASSEYLGTGTPGELFF
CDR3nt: TGTGCCAGCAGTGAATATCTTGGGACAGGGACCCCCGGGGAGCTGTTTTTT

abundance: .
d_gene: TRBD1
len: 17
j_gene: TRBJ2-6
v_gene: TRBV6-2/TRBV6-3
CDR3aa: CASSYSKGGPGANVLTF
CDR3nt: TGTGCCAGCAGTTACTCGAAAGGGGGCCCTGGGGCCAACGTCCTGACTTTC

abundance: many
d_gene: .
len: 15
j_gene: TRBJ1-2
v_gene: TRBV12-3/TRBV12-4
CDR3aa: CASSLGQGEGYGYTF
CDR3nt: TGTGCCAGCAGTTTAGGTCAAGGGGAGGGCTATGGCTACACCTTC

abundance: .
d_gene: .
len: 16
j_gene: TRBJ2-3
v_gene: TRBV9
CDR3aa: CASSVGRGMSTDTQYF
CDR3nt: TGTGCCAGCAGCGTAGGACGCGGGATGAGCACAGATACGCAGTATTTT